A single sample is the source of the 18 T cell receptor beta chains below, sequenced in a study of CD8+CD57+ T cells in acquired aplastic anemia. Template material for TCR beta VDJ and CDR3 profiling consisted of genomic DNA. MiXCR was run by TCRdb on the reads, yielding one entry per CDR3 protein. Of some 120,000 distinct CDR3 sequences detected, 48% appear once; the ten largest clones hold roughly 2.7%. Sequencing was done on a sample of sorted CD4+, CD8+, or CD8+CD57+ T cells (not recorded which) from PBMCs. Source of these receptors: a human donor in good health, serving as a control.

There are many counts of this clonotype. V and J are TRBV20-1 and TRBJ2-2, with a possible D match to TRBD2 (6 bases). This CDR3 has 14 amino acids. CDR1 DFQATT and CDR2 SNEGSKA come from the germline V gene (reference sequence). V was trimmed by 3 bases and J by 5 bases, leaving 13 bases between them. CDR3 region: CSAREGVATGELFF. The CDR3 nucleotides read TGCAGTGCTAGGGAGGGAGTAGCGACCGGGGAGCTGTTTTTT.

The chain joins TRBV27 to TRBJ1-4; 7 nucleotides agree with TRBD1. V was pared by 3 bases and J by 3 bases, with 7 bases of the junction left unmatched. The germline V gene encodes CDR1 MNHEY and CDR2 SMNVEV (reference sequence). The CDR3 has 16 amino acids. This CDR3 reads CASSFKRDSPNEKLFF. The CDR3 DNA sequence: TGTGCCAGCAGTTTTAAACGGGACAGTCCTAATGAAAAACTGTTTTTT.

Regarding this clonotype: No conserved phenylalanine or tryptophan ends this CDR3, so it is likely a read error. The chain uses TRBV15 and TRBJ1-6; the match to TRBD1 covers 8 bases. This CDR3 is 16 amino acids long. The V and J ends lost 0 bases and 9 bases, in that order; junction bases with no gene match: 7. Germline V gives CDR1 LNHNV, CDR2 YYDKDF (reference sequence). CDR3 loop: CATSRDFGRGLSPLHL. The CDR3, as DNA: TGTGCCACCAGCAGAGATTTCGGCAGGGGGCTTTCACCCCTCCACCTT.

There are a few counts of this clonotype. The chain combines TRBV15 with TRBJ1-6; possibly TRBD1 for D (5 bases). The germline gives CDR1 LNHNV, CDR2 YYDKDF (reference sequence). This CDR3 has 16 residues. V lost 6 bases and J lost 6, with 18 bases in between. The CDR3 sequence is CATRDAPQGLNSPLHF. The CDR3 region has the DNA TGTGCCACCAGGGACGCTCCGCAGGGCCTTAATTCACCCCTCCACTTT.

Note on this clonotype: This may stem from a read error, because a much larger clone lies one nucleotide away. The chain joins TRBV6-1 to TRBJ1-2; D is possibly TRBD1 (5 bases). The V gene's germline CDR1 is MNHNS and CDR2 SASEGT. The CDR3 covers 16 residues. CDR3 sequence reads: CPSSPIFTGTHYGYTF. The CDR3 nucleotides read TGTCCCAGCAGTCCTATCTTTACGGGGACCCACTATGGCTACACCTTC.

The rearrangement links TRBV29-1 to TRBJ1-2, with D uncertain. V was pared by 2 bases and J by 4 bases, with 5 bases between. The CDR3 length is 11 residues. CDR1 is SQVTM and CDR2 is ANQGSEA in the germline V gene. CDR3 sequence reads: CSVENTYGYTF. CDR3 nucleotide sequence: TGCAGCGTTGAAAACACCTATGGCTACACCTTC.

The sample holds a few counts of this clonotype. A much larger clonotype is one base distant, so this may be a read error. The gene calls are TRBV6-1 and TRBJ1-1; no firm D call. This CDR3 has 14 residues. From germline, CDR1 is MNHNS and CDR2 SASEGT. CDR3 protein: CASTTGRPNTGAFF. The CDR3, as DNA: TGTGCCAGCACTACCGGGAGGCCGAACACTGGAGCTTTCTTT.

The chain recombines TRBV9 with TRBJ2-7; 9 positions agree with TRBD2. CDR3 size: 14 residues. Per germline, CDR1 SGDLS and CDR2 YYNGEE. Trimming at V came to 0 bases and at J to 7 bases, leaving 5 bases not matched to a gene. The CDR3 nucleotides are TGTGCCAGCAGCGTAGCAGCGGGGGGTCAGGAGCAGTACTTC. Its protein is CASSVAAGGQEQYF.

The chain has TRBV10-2 and TRBJ2-7, with D possibly called TRBD1 or TRBD2 (5 bases each). The V gene's germline CDR1 is WSHSY and CDR2 SAAADI. The CDR3 has 11 residues. V gave up 6 bases and J gave up 6 bases, with 9 bases separating them. DNA of the CDR3: TGCGCCAGCAGGGGGCGGGCCGAGCAGTACTTC. Translating it yields CASRGRAEQYF.

In this sample, this clonotype turned up many times. The rearrangement joins TRBV11-3 to TRBJ1-6, with a tentative D call TRBD1 (5 bases). Trimming took off 5 bases at V and 8 bases at J, with 13 bases between the two ends. The germline V gene encodes CDR1 SGHNT and CDR2 YENEEA. This CDR3 has 14 residues. CDR3 in DNA: TGTGCCAGCAGCGCCGGGGCGAGTCATTCACCCCTCCACTTT. It encodes CASSAGASHSPLHF.

The sample holds many counts of this clonotype. The genes are TRBV7-6 and TRBJ2-2; D uncertain. The CDR3 is made up of 13 amino acids. V lost 5 bases to trimming and J lost 2 bases, with 6 bases between them. The germline V gene has CDR1 SGHVS and CDR2 FNYEAQ. CDR3 in DNA: TGTGCCAGCAGCCCGACAAACACCGGGGAGCTGTTTTTT. It encodes CASSPTNTGELFF.

The chain is built from TRBV20-1 and TRBJ2-1; 9 bases match TRBD2. The CDR3 loop spans 14 amino acids. V dropped 3 bases and J dropped 7; count of bases not matched to a gene: 7. Germline V gives CDR1 DFQATT, CDR2 SNEGSKA (reference sequence). The CDR3 sequence: CSASTSGGINEQFF. In DNA form, the CDR3 reads TGCAGTGCTAGTACCAGCGGGGGGATAAATGAGCAGTTCTTC.

The V gene is TRBV11-1, the J gene TRBJ2-7, with 7 bases matching TRBD1. The CDR3 runs to 13 residues. With 5 bases clipped from V and 4 bases from J, the junction kept 5 bases outside the gene matches. The V gene's germline CDR1 is SGHAT and CDR2 FQDESV (reference sequence). The CDR3 reads CASSPGQNYEQYF. The CDR3 coding sequence is TGTGCCAGCAGCCCGGGACAGAATTACGAGCAGTACTTC. The full variable domain, completed using reference TRBV11-1 and TRBJ2-7, is EAEVAQSPRYKITEKSQAVAFWCDPISGHATLYWYRQILGQGPELLVQFQDESVVDDSQLPKDRFSAERLKGVDSTLKIQPAELGDSAMYLCASSPGQNYEQYFGPGTRLTVT.

The chain uses TRBV19 and TRBJ2-7; 11 nucleotides line up with TRBD1. Germline lookup yields CDR1 LNHDA and CDR2 SQIVND (reference sequence). The CDR3 is 16 amino acids. J was trimmed by 3 bases and V by 0 bases; bases with no gene match: 4. The CDR3 DNA is TGTGCCAGTAGTATAGATACAGGGACAGGGGGCTACGAGCAGTACTTC. Translation: CASSIDTGTGGYEQYF. Full variable domain (missing parts from reference TRBV19 and TRBJ2-7): DGGITQSPKYLFRKEGQNVTLSCEQNLNHDAMYWYRQDPGQGLRLIYYSQIVNDFQKGDIAEGYSVSREKKESFPLTVTSAQKNPTAFYLCASSIDTGTGGYEQYFGPGTRLTVT.

This clonotype was seen at least ten times. This chain uses TRBV7-9 with TRBJ1-2; tentatively, D is TRBD1 (6 bases). The CDR3 is made up of 14 amino acids. Per germline, CDR1 SEHNR and CDR2 FQNEAQ (reference sequence). V gave up 2 bases and J gave up 4 bases, with 11 bases separating them. CDR3 amino acids: CASSLPGAFYGYTF. CDR3 nucleotides: TGTGCCAGCAGCTTACCGGGGGCTTTCTATGGCTACACCTTC.

This clonotype was counted many times. The chain employs TRBV18 and TRBJ1-5; TRBD1 agrees at 9 bases. CDR1 and CDR2 (germline): KGHSH, LQKENI. V gave up 3 bases and J gave up 0 bases; unmatched junction bases: 3. The length of the CDR3 is 16 residues. CDR3 nucleotide sequence: TGTGCCAGCTCACCGGGACAGGGAAGTAGCAATCAGCCCCAGCATTTT. Residues: CASSPGQGSSNQPQHF.

This clonotype was recorded many times. CDR3 coding DNA: TGTGCCATCAGTGGACTAGCGGTTAGCACAGATACGCAGTATTTT. This sequence encodes CAISGLAVSTDTQYF. The chain has TRBV10-3 and TRBJ2-3; 9 bases match TRBD2. V lost 4 bases, J lost 0 bases, and 2 bases stayed unmatched. This CDR3 contains 15 residues. Germline V gene lookup returns CDR1 ENHRY and CDR2 SYGVKD.

This clonotype was seen at least ten times. The chain employs TRBV7-6 and TRBJ2-2, with 10 bases lining up with TRBD1. CDR3 length equals 16 residues. CDR1 is SGHVS, CDR2 FNYEAQ, per germline. The trim removed 5 bases at V and 4 bases at J, leaving 7 bases unmatched. CDR3 sequence (DNA): TGTGCCAGCAGCCCCAGGACAGGGGGAGGCACCGGGGAGCTGTTTTTT. Translation: CASSPRTGGGTGELFF.